This T cell receptor beta chain was obtained from a study of radiotherapy plus CTLA-4 blockade in lung cancer. Whole-study context: Objective responses arose in 15% to 20% of patients, and approximately 30% experienced disease control. Study outcomes and limitations: Peripheral blood showed expansion of tumor-derived TCR clones after radiotherapy and ipilimumab. Response, reportedly, was best predicted by interferon-beta along with early blood T cell clone dynamics.

Method: immunoSEQ multiplex PCR; TCRdb's copy keeps in-frame clones and lacks some. The data contain around 77,000 clones, under 75% of them singletons. Chemo-refractory metastatic non-small-cell lung cancer patients underwent focal radiation alongside CTLA-4 blockade with ipilimumab. As for this clone: No antigen is known for it.

Specimen: peripheral blood, collected from a patient treated with radiotherapy plus ipilimumab. The receptor was isolated from a human donor with non-small cell lung cancer whose response to radiotherapy plus ipilimumab could not be evaluated.

The DNA for the CDR3 is TGCGCCAGCAGCCAAGATCGCCCCGACTGGAGGGACTACGAGCAGTACTTC. It codes for CASSQDRPDWRDYEQYF. J is TRBJ2-7 and V is TRBV4-1, with D maybe TRBD2 (6 bases). V shed 0 bases and J shed 3 bases, with 18 bases lying between them. Germline V CDR1 and CDR2: MGHRA, YSYEKL. The CDR3 runs to 17 residues.